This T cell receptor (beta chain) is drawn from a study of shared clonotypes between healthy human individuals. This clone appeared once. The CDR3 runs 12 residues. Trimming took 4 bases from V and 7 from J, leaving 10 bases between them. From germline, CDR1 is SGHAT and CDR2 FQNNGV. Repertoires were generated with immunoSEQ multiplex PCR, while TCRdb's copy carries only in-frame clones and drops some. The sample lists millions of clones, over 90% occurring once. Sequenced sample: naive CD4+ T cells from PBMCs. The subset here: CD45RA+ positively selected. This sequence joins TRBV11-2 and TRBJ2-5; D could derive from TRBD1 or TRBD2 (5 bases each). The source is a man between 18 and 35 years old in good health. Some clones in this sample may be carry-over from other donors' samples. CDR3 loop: CASSWGEGTQYF. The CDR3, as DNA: TGTGCCAGCAGCTGGGGCGAGGGGACCCAGTACTTC. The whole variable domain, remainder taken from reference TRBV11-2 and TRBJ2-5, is EAGVAQSPRYKIIEKRQSVAFWCNPISGHATLYWYQQILGQGPKLLIQFQNNGVVDDSQLPKDRFSAERLKGVDSTLKIQPAKLEDSAVYLCASSWGEGTQYFGPGTRLLVL.